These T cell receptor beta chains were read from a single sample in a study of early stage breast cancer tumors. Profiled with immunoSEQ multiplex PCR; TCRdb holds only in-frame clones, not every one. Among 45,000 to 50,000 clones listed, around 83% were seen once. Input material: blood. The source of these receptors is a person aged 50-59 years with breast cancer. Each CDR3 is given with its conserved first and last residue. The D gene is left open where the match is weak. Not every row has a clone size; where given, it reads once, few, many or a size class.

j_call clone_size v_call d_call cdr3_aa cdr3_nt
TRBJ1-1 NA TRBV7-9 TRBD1 CASSLGETGLNTEAFF TGTGCCAGCAGCTTAGGGGAGACAGGGTTGAACACTGAAGCTTTCTTT
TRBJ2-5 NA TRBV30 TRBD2 CASILPRGLAGNSQETQYF TGTGCCTCGATATTACCCCGCGGACTAGCGGGTAACAGTCAAGAGACCCAGTACTTC
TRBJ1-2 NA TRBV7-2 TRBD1 CASSLVTGRTGGYTF TGTGCCAGCAGCTTAGTTACAGGGCGGACAGGGGGCTACACCTTC
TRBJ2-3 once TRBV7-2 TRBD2 CASSLARSGASGRADTQYF TGTGCCAGCAGCTTAGCCCGATCTGGGGCTAGCGGGAGGGCGGATACGCAGTATTTT
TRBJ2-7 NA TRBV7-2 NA CASSMPGGLGHEQYF TGTGCCAGCAGCATGCCAGGGGGACTGGGTCACGAGCAGTACTTC
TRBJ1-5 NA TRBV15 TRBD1 CATSREGQGHQPQHF TGTGCCACCAGCAGAGAGGGACAGGGTCATCAGCCCCAGCATTTT
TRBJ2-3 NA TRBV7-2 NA CASSALLGGTDTQYF TGTGCCAGCAGCGCACTGTTGGGGGGAACAGATACGCAGTATTTT
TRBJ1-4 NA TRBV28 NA CASSHKQATGEKLFF TGTGCCAGCAGTCACAAACAGGCGACGGGTGAAAAACTGTTTTTT
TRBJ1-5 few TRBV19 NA CASRERGTQPQHF TGTGCCAGTAGGGAAAGGGGCACTCAGCCCCAGCATTTT
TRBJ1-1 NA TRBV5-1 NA CASSFNRDAEAFF TGCGCCAGCAGCTTTAACAGGGACGCTGAAGCTTTCTTT
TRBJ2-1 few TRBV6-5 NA CASNPSGYNEQFF TGTGCCAGCAACCCAAGCGGATACAATGAGCAGTTCTTC
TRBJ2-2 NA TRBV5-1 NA CASSKDVESRELFF TGCGCCAGCAGCAAGGATGTCGAGTCGAGGGAGCTGTTTTTT
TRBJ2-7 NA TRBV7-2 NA CASSSDLYEQYF TGTGCCAGCAGCTCCGACTTGTACGAGCAGTACTTC
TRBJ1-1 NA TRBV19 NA CASSGLGTEAFF TGTGCCAGTAGTGGGCTGGGGACTGAAGCTTTCTTT
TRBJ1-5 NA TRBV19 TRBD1 CASRITGGGQPQHF TGTGCCAGTAGAATAACAGGGGGCGGTCAGCCCCAGCATTTT
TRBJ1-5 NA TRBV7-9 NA CASSPGGISLNSNQPQHF TGTGCCAGCAGCCCCGGGGGAATCAGCCTGAATAGCAATCAGCCCCAGCATTTT
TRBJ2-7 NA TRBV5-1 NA CASSTVGSSYEQYF TGCGCCAGCAGTACGGTTGGGAGCTCCTACGAGCAGTACTTC
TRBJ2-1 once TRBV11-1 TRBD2 CASSSSGNRNEQFF TGTGCCAGCAGCTCTAGCGGGAATCGCAATGAGCAGTTCTTC
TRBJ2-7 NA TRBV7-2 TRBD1 CASSRTGTGDYEQYF TGTGCCAGCAGCCGCACCGGGACAGGGGACTACGAGCAGTACTTC
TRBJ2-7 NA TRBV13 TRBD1 CASSSNYGQGVYEQYF TGTGCCAGCAGCTCAAACTACGGGCAGGGGGTATACGAGCAGTACTTC
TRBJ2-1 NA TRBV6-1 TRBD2 CASIKAGGTYNEQFF TGTGCCAGCATTAAAGCGGGGGGGACCTACAATGAGCAGTTCTTC
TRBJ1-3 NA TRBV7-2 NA CASSSPGSRSGNTIYF TGTGCCAGCAGCTCCCCGGGTTCCCGCTCTGGAAACACCATATATTTT
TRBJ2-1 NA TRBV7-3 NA CASSQGSVTYNEQFF TGTGCCAGCAGCCAGGGTAGCGTTACCTACAATGAGCAGTTCTTC
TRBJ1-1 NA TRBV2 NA CASSSDPILAAFF TGTGCCAGCAGTTCCGACCCGATCTTGGCAGCTTTCTTT
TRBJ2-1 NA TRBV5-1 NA CASSITGLKQFF TGCGCCAGCAGCATCACAGGGCTTAAGCAGTTCTTC
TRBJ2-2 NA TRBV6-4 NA CASRPTGFSTGELFF TGTGCCAGCAGACCCACAGGGTTTAGCACCGGGGAGCTGTTTTTT
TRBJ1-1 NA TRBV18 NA CASSPQGWTEAFF TGTGCCAGCTCACCACAGGGGTGGACTGAAGCTTTCTTT
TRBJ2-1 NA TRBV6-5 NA CASSLRALYNEQFF TGTGCCAGCAGTCTCCGGGCCCTTTACAATGAGCAGTTCTTC
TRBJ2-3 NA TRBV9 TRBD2 CASSVSGGHLTDTQYF TGTGCCAGCAGCGTTAGCGGGGGGCACCTCACAGATACGCAGTATTTT
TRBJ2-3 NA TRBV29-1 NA CSVESLFRDSLSTDTQYF TGCAGCGTTGAGTCTCTCTTTCGAGATTCCCTTAGCACAGATACGCAGTATTTT
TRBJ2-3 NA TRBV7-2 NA CASSPTLGEADTQYF TGTGCCAGCAGCCCCACCCTAGGGGAGGCAGATACGCAGTATTTT
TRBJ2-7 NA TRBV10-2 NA CASSNRHPELDF TGCGCCAGCAGCAACAGACACCCTGAGTTGGACTTC
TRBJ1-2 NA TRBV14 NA CASSQHNYGYTF TGTGCCAGCAGCCAGCATAACTATGGCTACACCTTC
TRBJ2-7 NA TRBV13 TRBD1 CASSLTAGGSLGDEQYF TGTGCCAGCAGCTTAACGGCAGGGGGTAGCCTAGGGGACGAGCAGTACTTC
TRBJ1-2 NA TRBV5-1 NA CASRRRGRRIGYTF TGCGCCAGCAGACGACGGGGGCGCCGAATTGGCTACACCTTC
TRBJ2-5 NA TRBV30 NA CAWRVRVAGRGPETQYF TGTGCCTGGAGAGTTCGGGTAGCGGGGAGGGGGCCAGAGACCCAGTACTTC
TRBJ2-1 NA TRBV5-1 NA CASSLGPTNEQFF TGCGCCAGCAGCTTGGGACCGACTAATGAGCAGTTCTTC
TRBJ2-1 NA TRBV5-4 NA CASSLGGSYNEQFF TGTGCCAGCAGCTTAGGGGGCTCCTACAATGAGCAGTTCTTC
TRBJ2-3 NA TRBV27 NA CASRGGPLPSTDTQYF TGTGCCAGCAGGGGGGGGCCCCTCCCTAGCACAGATACGCAGTATTTT
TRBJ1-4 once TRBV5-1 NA CASRSGWGTNEKLFF TGCGCCAGCAGATCTGGATGGGGGACTAATGAAAAACTGTTTTTT
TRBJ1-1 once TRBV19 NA CASAFLLNTEAFF TGTGCCAGCGCCTTTCTGTTGAACACTGAAGCTTTCTTT
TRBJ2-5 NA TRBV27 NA CASSFNWRSETQYF TGTGCCAGCAGTTTTAACTGGAGGTCAGAGACCCAGTACTTC
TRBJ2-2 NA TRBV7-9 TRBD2 CASSFGSTSGGNSGELFF TGTGCCAGCAGCTTCGGGAGTACTAGCGGGGGGAATTCCGGGGAGCTGTTTTTT
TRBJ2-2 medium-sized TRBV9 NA CASSVGQYTGELFF TGTGCCAGCAGCGTAGGCCAGTACACCGGGGAGCTGTTTTTT
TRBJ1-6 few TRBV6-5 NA CASSYSTVRNSPLHF TGTGCCAGCAGTTACTCGACAGTTAGGAATTCACCCCTCCACTTT
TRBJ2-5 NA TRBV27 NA CASSYKRLGRETQYF TGTGCCAGCAGTTATAAGAGGCTGGGGCGAGAGACCCAGTACTTC
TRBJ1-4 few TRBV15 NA CATSTPWEKLFF TGTGCCACCAGCACCCCTTGGGAAAAACTGTTTTTT
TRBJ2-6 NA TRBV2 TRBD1 CASSRTGSLSGANVLTF TGTGCCAGCTCCAGGACAGGGTCCCTCTCTGGGGCCAACGTCCTGACTTTC